The 6 T cell receptor beta chains listed next were all sequenced from one sample in a study of shared clonotypes between healthy human individuals. Method: immunoSEQ multiplex PCR; TCRdb's copy keeps in-frame clones and lacks some. Of around 700,000 clones in the sample, more than 70% are singletons; the top ten hold around 2%. The sequenced sample was memory CD4+ T cells sorted from blood. As for subset: CD45RA-negative fraction. The receptors were sampled from a woman aged 25 to 39 in good health.

The rearrangement joins TRBV2 to TRBJ2-7; D call uncertain. V gave up 4 bases and J gave up 5 bases, with 15 bases separating them. CDR1 and CDR2 (germline): SNHLY, FYNNEI. This CDR3 region has 14 residues. CDR3 sequence: CASSARAAFDEQYF. The CDR3 DNA sequence: TGTGCCAGCAGTGCAAGGGCCGCCTTTGACGAGCAGTACTTC.

A few counts support this clone. The V and J genes are TRBV30 and TRBJ2-7; tentative D call: TRBD2 (7 bases). Looked up from germline, CDR1 is GTSNPN and CDR2 is SVGIG (reference sequence). V was shortened by 8 bases and J by 6 bases, with 23 bases between the two germline ends. CDR3 length equals 14 residues. This CDR3 is CATTRGGARSEQYF. Here the CDR3 DNA reads TGTGCCACAACACGTGGGGGGGCGAGGTCCGAGCAGTACTTC. The full variable domain, rest sourced from reference TRBV30 and TRBJ2-7, is SQTIHQWPATLVQPVGSPLSLECTVEGTSNPNLYWYRQAAGRGLQLLFYSVGIGQISSEVPQNLSASRPQDRQFILSSKKLLLSDSGFYLCATTRGGARSEQYFGPGTRLTVT.

J is TRBJ2-7 and V is TRBV28; no clear D. V lost 3 bases, J lost 5 bases, and 14 bases lay in between. This CDR3 is built from 14 residues. The germline V gene encodes CDR1 MDHEN and CDR2 SYDVKM. The CDR3 reads CASSFSRPPHEQYF. CDR3 in DNA: TGTGCCAGCAGTTTCTCTAGGCCGCCCCACGAGCAGTACTTC.

This rearrangement joins TRBV5-5 to TRBJ1-3; the D gene is possibly TRBD1 (5 bases). Looked up from germline, CDR1 is SGHKS and CDR2 is YYEKEE (reference sequence). V lost 3 bases to trimming and J lost 2 bases, with 18 bases between them. The CDR3 spans 17 residues. The CDR3 coding sequence is TGTGCCAGCAGCTCTATCCCCCAAGGACAAACTGGAAACACCATATATTTT. Its translation: CASSSIPQGQTGNTIYF.

The genes are TRBV2 and TRBJ2-3; 12 nucleotides align to TRBD2. CDR1 and CDR2 (germline): SNHLY, FYNNEI. The CDR3 runs to 18 residues. V lost 5 bases to trimming and J lost 7 bases; unmatched junction nucleotides: 16. CDR3 in amino acids: CASSKRTSGTAGTNTQYF. The CDR3 coding sequence is TGTGCCAGCAGTAAACGGACTAGCGGGACCGCGGGTACAAATACGCAGTATTTT.

This chain uses TRBV29-1 with TRBJ2-1; 8 bases are shared with TRBD1. The CDR3 runs to 15 residues. The ends lost 6 bases at V and 1 base at J; junction bases unmatched: 8. Germline CDR1 SQVTM, CDR2 ANQGSEA. CDR3: CSVGQARGSYNEQFF. The CDR3 DNA sequence: TGCAGCGTGGGACAGGCCCGGGGTTCCTACAATGAGCAGTTCTTC.